This T cell receptor (beta chain) was sequenced in a study of blood T cell repertoires in COVID-19. Per the germline V gene, CDR1 is MNHNS and CDR2 is SASEGT. The CDR3 sequence is 18 residues long. V shed 2 bases and J shed 0 bases, with 14 bases lying between them. Study processing details: Amplifying reference gene primers gave estimates of nucleated cell counts. This table comes from immunoSEQ multiplex PCR, and its TCRdb copy is limited to in-frame clones, with some not included. V, J and clone size were drawn from that table, and D and trimming were deduced from the DNA. This sample has around 94,000 clones, with approximately 86% found just once.

The sequence was obtained from a man aged 45-60 years with acute or convalescent COVID-19. The V call is TRBV6-1, the J call TRBJ1-6; D uncertain. The source material was peripheral blood. The CDR3 DNA is TGTGCCAGCAGTGAATTTGGGGTAGGGAGCTCCTATAATTCACCCCTCCACTTT. This sequence encodes CASSEFGVGSSYNSPLHF.